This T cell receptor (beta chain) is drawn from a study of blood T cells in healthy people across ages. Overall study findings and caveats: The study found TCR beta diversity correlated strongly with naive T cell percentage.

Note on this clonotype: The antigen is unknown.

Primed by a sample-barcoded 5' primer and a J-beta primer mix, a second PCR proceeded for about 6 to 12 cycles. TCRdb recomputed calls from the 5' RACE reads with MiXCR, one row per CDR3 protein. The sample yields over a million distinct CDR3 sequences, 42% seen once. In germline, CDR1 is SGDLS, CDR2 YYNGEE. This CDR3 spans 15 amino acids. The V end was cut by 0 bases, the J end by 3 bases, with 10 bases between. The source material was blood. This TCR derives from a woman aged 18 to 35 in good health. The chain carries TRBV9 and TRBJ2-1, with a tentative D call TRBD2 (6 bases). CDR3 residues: CASSVGLAFYNEQFF. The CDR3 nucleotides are TGTGCCAGCAGCGTAGGGCTAGCGTTCTACAATGAGCAGTTCTTC.